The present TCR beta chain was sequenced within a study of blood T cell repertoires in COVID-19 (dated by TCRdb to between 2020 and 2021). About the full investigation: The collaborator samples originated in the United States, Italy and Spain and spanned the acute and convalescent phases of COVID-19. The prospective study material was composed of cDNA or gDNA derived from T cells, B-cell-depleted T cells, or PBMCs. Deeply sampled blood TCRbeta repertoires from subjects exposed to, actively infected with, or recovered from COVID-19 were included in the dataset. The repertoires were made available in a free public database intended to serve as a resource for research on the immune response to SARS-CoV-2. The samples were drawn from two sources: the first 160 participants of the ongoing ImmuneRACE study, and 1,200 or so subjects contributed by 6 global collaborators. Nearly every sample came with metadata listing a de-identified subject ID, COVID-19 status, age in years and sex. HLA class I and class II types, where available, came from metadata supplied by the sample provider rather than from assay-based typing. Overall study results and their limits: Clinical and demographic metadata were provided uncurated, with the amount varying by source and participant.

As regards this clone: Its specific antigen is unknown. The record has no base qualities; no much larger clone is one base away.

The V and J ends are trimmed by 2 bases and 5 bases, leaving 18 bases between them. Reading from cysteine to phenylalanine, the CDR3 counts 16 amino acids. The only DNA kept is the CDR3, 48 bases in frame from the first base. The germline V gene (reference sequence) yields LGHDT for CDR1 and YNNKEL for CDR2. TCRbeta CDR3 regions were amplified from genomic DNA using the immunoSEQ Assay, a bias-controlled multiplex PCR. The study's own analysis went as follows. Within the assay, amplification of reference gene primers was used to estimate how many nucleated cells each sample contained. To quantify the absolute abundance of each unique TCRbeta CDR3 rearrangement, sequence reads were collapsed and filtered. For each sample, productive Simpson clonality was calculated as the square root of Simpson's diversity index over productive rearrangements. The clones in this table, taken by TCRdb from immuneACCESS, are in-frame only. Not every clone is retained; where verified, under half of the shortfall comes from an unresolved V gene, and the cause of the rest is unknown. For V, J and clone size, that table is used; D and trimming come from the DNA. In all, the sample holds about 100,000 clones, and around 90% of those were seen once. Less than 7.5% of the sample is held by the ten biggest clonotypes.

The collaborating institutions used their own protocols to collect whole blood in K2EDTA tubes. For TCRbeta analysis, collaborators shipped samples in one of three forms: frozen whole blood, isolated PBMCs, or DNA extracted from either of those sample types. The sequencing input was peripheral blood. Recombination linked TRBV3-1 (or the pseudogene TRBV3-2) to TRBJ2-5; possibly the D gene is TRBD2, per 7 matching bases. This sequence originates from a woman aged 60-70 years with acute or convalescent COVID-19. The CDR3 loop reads CASSQRGGGRRETQYF. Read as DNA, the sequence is TGTGCCAGCAGCCAAAGGGGAGGGGGGCGCAGGGAGACCCAGTACTTC.